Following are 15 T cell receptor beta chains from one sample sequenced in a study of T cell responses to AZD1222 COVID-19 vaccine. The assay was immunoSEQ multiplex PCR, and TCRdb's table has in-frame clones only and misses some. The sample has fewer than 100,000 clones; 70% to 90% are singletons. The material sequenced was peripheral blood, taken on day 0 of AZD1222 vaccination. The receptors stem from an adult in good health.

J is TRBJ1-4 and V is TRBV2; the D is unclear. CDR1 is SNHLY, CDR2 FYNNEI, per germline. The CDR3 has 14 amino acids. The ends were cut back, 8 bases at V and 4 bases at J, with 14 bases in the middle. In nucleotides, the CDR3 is TGTGCCAGCCTTAGACCTGGGGATAATGAAAAACTGTTTTTT. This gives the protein CASLRPGDNEKLFF.

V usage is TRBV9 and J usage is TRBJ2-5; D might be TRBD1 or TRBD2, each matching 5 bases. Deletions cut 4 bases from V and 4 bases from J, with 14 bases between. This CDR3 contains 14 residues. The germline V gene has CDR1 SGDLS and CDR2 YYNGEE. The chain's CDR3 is CASSIGTSRETQYF. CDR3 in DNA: TGTGCCAGCAGCATCGGGACCTCCAGAGAGACCCAGTACTTC.

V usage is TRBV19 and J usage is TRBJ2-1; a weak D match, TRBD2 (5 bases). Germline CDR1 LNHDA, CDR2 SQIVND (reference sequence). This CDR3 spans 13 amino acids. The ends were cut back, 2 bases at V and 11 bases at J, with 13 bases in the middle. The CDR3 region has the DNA TGTGCCAGTAGTATAACGGTGGAGGCCAAGCAGTTCTTC. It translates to CASSITVEAKQFF.

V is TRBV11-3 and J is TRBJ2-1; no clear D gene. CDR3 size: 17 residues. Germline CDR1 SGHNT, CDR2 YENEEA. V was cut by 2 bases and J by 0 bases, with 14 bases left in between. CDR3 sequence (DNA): TGTGCCAGCAGCTTAAATGGTGGCGACCCCTCCTACAATGAGCAGTTCTTC. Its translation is CASSLNGGDPSYNEQFF.

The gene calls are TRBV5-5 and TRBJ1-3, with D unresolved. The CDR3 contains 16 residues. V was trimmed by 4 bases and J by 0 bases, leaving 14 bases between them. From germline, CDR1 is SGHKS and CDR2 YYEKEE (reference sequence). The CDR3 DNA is TGTGCCAGCAGCCTCTCCCCCGTCCGCTCTGGAAACACCATATATTTT. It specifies CASSLSPVRSGNTIYF.

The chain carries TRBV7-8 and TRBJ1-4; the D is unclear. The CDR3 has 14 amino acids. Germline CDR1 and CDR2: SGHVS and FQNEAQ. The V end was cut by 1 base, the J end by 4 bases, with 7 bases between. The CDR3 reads CASSLVHSNEKLFF. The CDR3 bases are TGTGCCAGCAGCTTAGTCCACAGTAATGAAAAACTGTTTTTT.

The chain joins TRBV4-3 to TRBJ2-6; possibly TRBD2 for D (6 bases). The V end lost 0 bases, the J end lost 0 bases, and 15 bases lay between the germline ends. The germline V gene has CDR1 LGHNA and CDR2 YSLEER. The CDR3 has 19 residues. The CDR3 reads CASSQEWGGFFSGANVLTF. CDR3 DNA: TGCGCCAGCAGCCAAGAATGGGGAGGATTTTTCTCTGGGGCCAACGTCCTGACTTTC.

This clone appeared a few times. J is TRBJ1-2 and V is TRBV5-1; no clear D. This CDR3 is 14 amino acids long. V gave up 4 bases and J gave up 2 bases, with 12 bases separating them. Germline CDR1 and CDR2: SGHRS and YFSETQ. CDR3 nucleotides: TGCGCCAGCAGCGGGAGGCAGACGAACTATGGCTACACCTTC. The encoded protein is CASSGRQTNYGYTF.

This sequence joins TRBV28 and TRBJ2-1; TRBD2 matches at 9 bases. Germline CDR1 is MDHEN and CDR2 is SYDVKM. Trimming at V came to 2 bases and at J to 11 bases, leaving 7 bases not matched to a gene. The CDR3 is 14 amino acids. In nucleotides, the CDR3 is TGTGCCAGCAGTTTAAGATCGAGCGGGGGGAAGCAGTTCTTC. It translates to CASSLRSSGGKQFF.

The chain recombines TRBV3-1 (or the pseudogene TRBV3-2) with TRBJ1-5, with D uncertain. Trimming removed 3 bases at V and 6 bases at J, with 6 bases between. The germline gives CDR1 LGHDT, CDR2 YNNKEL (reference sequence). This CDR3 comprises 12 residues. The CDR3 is CASSQLSQPQHF. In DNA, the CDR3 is TGTGCCAGCAGCCAGCTAAGTCAGCCCCAGCATTTT.

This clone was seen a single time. In DNA, the CDR3 is TGTGCCAGCAGTTTATCAGGCTCTGGAAACACCATATATTTT. Translation gives CASSLSGSGNTIYF. The V and J genes are TRBV28 and TRBJ1-3; D gene uncertain. CDR1 is MDHEN, CDR2 SYDVKM, per germline. This CDR3 is built from 14 residues. Deletions cut 1 base from V and 0 bases from J, with 4 bases between.

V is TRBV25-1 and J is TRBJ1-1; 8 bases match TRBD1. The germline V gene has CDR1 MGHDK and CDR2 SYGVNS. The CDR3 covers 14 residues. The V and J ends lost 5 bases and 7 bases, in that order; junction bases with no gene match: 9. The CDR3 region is CASSRQDRVDEAFF. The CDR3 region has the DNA TGTGCCAGCAGTAGACAGGACAGGGTTGATGAAGCTTTCTTT.

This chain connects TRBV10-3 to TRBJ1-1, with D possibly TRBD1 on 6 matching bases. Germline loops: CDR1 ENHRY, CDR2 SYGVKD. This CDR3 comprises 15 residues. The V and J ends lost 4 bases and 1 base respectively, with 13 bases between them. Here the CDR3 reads CAISGYGQTNTEAFF. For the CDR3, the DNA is TGTGCCATCAGTGGCTACGGACAGACGAACACTGAAGCTTTCTTT.

The CDR3: CASSSRLAGGGELFF. CDR3 coding DNA: TGTGCCAGCAGCTCCCGACTAGCCGGGGGCGGGGAGCTGTTTTTT. The chain couples TRBV7-2 to TRBJ2-2, with 7 positions matching TRBD2. The V and J ends lost 4 bases and 7 bases, in that order; junction bases with no gene match: 9. The CDR3 is made up of 15 amino acids. The V gene's germline CDR1 is SGHTA and CDR2 FQGNSA. Complete variable domain (other parts from reference TRBV7-2 and TRBJ2-2): GAGVSQSPSNKVTEKGKDVELRCDPISGHTALYWYRQSLGQGLEFLIYFQGNSAPDKSGLPSDRFSAERTGGSVSTLTIQRTQQEDSAVYLCASSSRLAGGGELFFGEGSRLTVL.

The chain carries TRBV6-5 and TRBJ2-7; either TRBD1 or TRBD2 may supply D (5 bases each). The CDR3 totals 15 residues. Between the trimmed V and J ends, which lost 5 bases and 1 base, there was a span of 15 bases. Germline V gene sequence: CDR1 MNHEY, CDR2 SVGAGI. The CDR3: CASSPHLGRSYEQYF. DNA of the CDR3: TGTGCCAGCAGTCCCCACTTGGGACGGTCCTACGAGCAGTACTTC.